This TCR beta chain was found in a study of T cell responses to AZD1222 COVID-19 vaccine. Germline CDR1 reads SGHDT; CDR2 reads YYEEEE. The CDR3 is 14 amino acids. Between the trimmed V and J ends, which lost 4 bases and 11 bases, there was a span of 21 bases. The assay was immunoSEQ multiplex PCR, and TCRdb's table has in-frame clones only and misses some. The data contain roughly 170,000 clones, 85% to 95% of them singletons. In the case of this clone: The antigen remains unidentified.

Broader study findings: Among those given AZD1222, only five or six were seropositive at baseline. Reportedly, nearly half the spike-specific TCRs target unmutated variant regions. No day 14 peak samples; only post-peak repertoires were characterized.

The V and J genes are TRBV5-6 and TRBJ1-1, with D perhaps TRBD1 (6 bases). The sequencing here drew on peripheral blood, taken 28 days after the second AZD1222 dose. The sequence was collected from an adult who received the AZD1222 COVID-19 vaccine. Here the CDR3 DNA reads TGTGCCAGCAGCCCAGGGGACGCTAGAAAGGGGGCTTTCTTT. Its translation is CASSPGDARKGAFF.